One and the same sample provided the 26 T cell receptor beta chains below, sequenced in a study of blood T cell repertoires in COVID-19. The protocol was immunoSEQ multiplex PCR, while the TCRdb copy is restricted to in-frame clones and leaves out a portion. The repertoire holds more than 150,000 clones, approximately 90% seen once, with over 0.7% in the top ten. The sequenced sample was peripheral blood. The origin of the receptors is a woman between 18 and 29 years old who had recovered from COVID-19.

The rearrangement uses TRBV24-1 and TRBJ1-5; TRBD1 aligns across 10 bases. The CDR3 totals 16 residues. V shed 5 bases, J shed 6 bases, and the junction held 9 bases outside the gene matches. The germline V gene has CDR1 KGHDR and CDR2 SFDVKD. The CDR3 spells CATSGGTGDRSQPQHF. In nucleotides, the CDR3 is TGTGCCACCAGTGGGGGGACAGGGGATAGGAGTCAGCCCCAGCATTTT.

The V gene is TRBV5-1, the J gene TRBJ1-4; tentatively, D is TRBD1 (6 bases). Trimming shortened V by 4 bases and J by 10 bases, and 17 bases separated the two germline ends. CDR1 is SGHRS, CDR2 YFSETQ, per germline. The CDR3 is made up of 14 amino acids. CDR3 coding DNA: TGCGCCAGCAGCACCCGGGACACCTTGGGAAAACTGTTTTTT. This gives the protein CASSTRDTLGKLFF.

This clone appeared a single time. This chain links TRBV21-1 with TRBJ1-5; TRBD1 is the table's D call and was not checked against the DNA. TRBV21-1 represents a pseudogene. The CDR3 spans 18 residues. In DNA, the CDR3 is TGTGCCAGCAGCAATAGCCACGCAACTAGACAGGGAGGTCAGCCCCAGCATTTT. Protein sequence: CASSNSHATRQGGQPQHF.

The chain uses TRBV4-1 and TRBJ1-2; TRBD1 agrees at 8 bases. Trimming took 3 bases from V and 7 from J; bases not matched to a gene: 7. Germline CDR1 MGHRA, CDR2 YSYEKL. The CDR3 is made up of 14 amino acids. The DNA for the CDR3 is TGCGCCAGCAGCCATCGGACAGGGAATAGTGGCTACACCTTC. Encoded protein: CASSHRTGNSGYTF.

This chain links TRBV2 with TRBJ2-2, with 7 bases fitting TRBD2. J gave up 6 bases and V 0 bases, and 7 bases lay outside the gene matches. CDR3 length: 16 residues. CDR1 is SNHLY and CDR2 is FYNNEI in the germline V gene. CDR3 residues: CASSEARLAEAGELFF. CDR3 in DNA: TGTGCCAGCAGTGAAGCACGACTAGCCGAGGCCGGGGAGCTGTTTTTT.

The chain uses TRBV5-4 and TRBJ2-1; TRBD2 matches at 8 bases. Germline CDR1 and CDR2: SGHNT and YYREEE (reference sequence). This CDR3 is built from 16 residues. Trimming at V came to 4 bases and at J to 4 bases, leaving 10 bases not matched to a gene. The CDR3 DNA reads TGTGCCAGCAGCGCCGGAGGACTAGCAAGTTACAATGAGCAGTTCTTC. As protein: CASSAGGLASYNEQFF.

The V gene is TRBV7-2, the J gene TRBJ1-2, with D unclear. CDR1 and CDR2 (germline): SGHTA, FQGNSA. V was shortened by 5 bases and J by 3 bases, with 13 bases between the two germline ends. The CDR3 is made up of 14 amino acids. The CDR3 sequence: CASSPDREDYGYTF. The CDR3 nucleotides read TGTGCCAGCAGCCCTGATAGGGAGGACTATGGCTACACCTTC.

The gene calls are TRBV5-4 and TRBJ2-1; D perhaps matches TRBD2 (7 bases). Between the trimmed V and J ends, which lost 4 bases and 9 bases, there was a span of 14 bases. Germline V CDR1 and CDR2: SGHNT, YYREEE (reference sequence). The CDR3 runs to 13 residues. The CDR3 spells CASSRGGGLEQFF. The CDR3 DNA is TGTGCCAGCAGCAGGGGAGGGGGACTTGAGCAGTTCTTC. The entire variable domain, with the rest obtained from reference TRBV5-4 and TRBJ2-1, is as follows: ETGVTQSPTHLIKTRGQQVTLRCSSQSGHNTVSWYQQALGQGPQFIFQYYREEENGRGNFPPRFSGLQFPNYSSELNVNALELDDSALYLCASSRGGGLEQFFGPGTRLTVL.

This chain connects TRBV23-1 to TRBJ2-7, with 8 bases identical to TRBD1. TRBV23-1 counts as an open reading frame of uncertain function. CDR3 size: 13 residues. V was pared by 5 bases and J by 6 bases, with 6 bases of the junction left unmatched. This CDR3 reads CASSNQGAREQYV. CDR3 DNA sequence: TGCGCCAGCAGTAACCAGGGGGCGCGCGAGCAGTACGTC.

This clone was counted at least ten times. The chain joins TRBV5-1 to TRBJ2-3; TRBD2 agrees at 10 bases. Germline CDR1 reads SGHRS; CDR2 reads YFSETQ. The V segment lost 3 bases and the J segment 1 base; nucleotides outside the gene matches: 14. This CDR3 spans 19 amino acids. The CDR3 region is CASSSRTSGLKRGTDTQYF. As DNA, the CDR3 is TGCGCCAGCAGCTCCCGGACTAGCGGTTTAAAGCGTGGCACAGATACGCAGTATTTT.

This clone was seen just once. The chain carries TRBV5-6 and TRBJ2-2; D is ambiguous. V was clipped by 4 bases and J by 5 bases, with 6 bases between them. Germline CDR1 is SGHDT and CDR2 is YYEEEE. The CDR3 covers 12 residues. The CDR3 DNA sequence: TGTGCCAGCAGCCCCCGGACCGGGGAGCTGTTTTTT. The encoded protein is CASSPRTGELFF. Full variable domain (outside the CDR3, taken from reference TRBV5-6 and TRBJ2-2): DAGVTQSPTHLIKTRGQQVTLRCSPKSGHDTVSWYQQALGQGPQFIFQYYEEEERQRGNFPDRFSGHQFPNYSSELNVNALLLGDSALYLCASSPRTGELFFGEGSRLTVL.

The rearrangement uses TRBV29-1 and TRBJ2-3; TRBD1 matches 7 bases. CDR3 length: 13 amino acids. V shed 6 bases and J 4 bases; nucleotides not matched to a gene: 7. Germline-derived CDR1 and CDR2 are SQVTM and ANQGSEA. Here the CDR3 reads CSVPTGVSDTQYF. Written as DNA, the CDR3 is TGCAGCGTCCCCACAGGGGTATCAGATACGCAGTATTTT.

CDR3 in amino acids: CASSLGTSYTDTQYF. The CDR3 DNA reads TGTGCCAGCAGCTTAGGGACTAGCTACACAGATACGCAGTATTTT. This sequence joins TRBV11-1 and TRBJ2-3; 8 bases map to TRBD2. CDR3 size: 15 residues. From germline, CDR1 is SGHAT and CDR2 FQDESV (reference sequence). V gave up 1 base and J gave up 2 bases; unmatched junction bases: 2. Based on the CDR3 plus reference TRBV11-1 and TRBJ2-3, the full variable domain is EAEVAQSPRYKITEKSQAVAFWCDPISGHATLYWYRQILGQGPELLVQFQDESVVDDSQLPKDRFSAERLKGVDSTLKIQPAELGDSAMYLCASSLGTSYTDTQYFGPGTRLTVL.

The chain recombines TRBV4-1 with TRBJ1-6, with a tentative D call TRBD1 (5 bases). Per germline, CDR1 MGHRA and CDR2 YSYEKL. The CDR3 has 15 residues. The ends were cut back, 2 bases at V and 5 bases at J, with 10 bases in the middle. This CDR3 is CASSQRGRNNSPLHF. CDR3 bases: TGCGCCAGCAGCCAAAGGGGCCGGAATAATTCACCCCTCCACTTT.

V gene TRBV4-3 combines with J gene TRBJ1-6; D gene uncertain. There are 16 residues in the CDR3. Germline CDR1 is LGHNA and CDR2 is YSLEER. Trimming left V 0 bases short and J 7 bases short, with 13 bases between. In DNA, the CDR3 is TGCGCCAGCAGCCAAGATCGGGGAACGGGAAATTCACCCCTCCACTTT. Amino acids: CASSQDRGTGNSPLHF.

This chain links TRBV6-1 with TRBJ2-5, with D possibly being TRBD2 (6 bases). This CDR3 spans 16 amino acids. From germline, CDR1 is MNHNS and CDR2 SASEGT. V was shortened by 0 bases and J by 7 bases, with 18 bases between the two germline ends. The CDR3 sequence: CASSEAPGTRRRTQYF. The CDR3, as DNA: TGTGCCAGCAGTGAAGCGCCCGGGACTCGGAGGCGGACCCAGTACTTC.

The V gene is TRBV7-8, the J gene TRBJ2-1; 7 positions match TRBD1. V was clipped by 4 bases and J by 4 bases; unmatched bases: 10. The CDR3 sequence is 16 residues long. Looked up from germline, CDR1 is SGHVS and CDR2 is FQNEAQ. Here the CDR3 reads CASSYQQGFGYNEQFF. CDR3 bases: TGTGCCAGCAGCTATCAACAGGGGTTCGGGTACAATGAGCAGTTCTTC. Full variable domain (remainder filled in from reference TRBV7-8 and TRBJ2-1): GAGVSQSPRYKVAKRGQDVALRCDPISGHVSLFWYQQALGQGPEFLTYFQNEAQLDKSGLPSDRFFAERPEGSVSTLKIQRTQQEDSAVYLCASSYQQGFGYNEQFFGPGTRLTVL.

V gene TRBV7-9 combines with J gene TRBJ2-3; weak D call: TRBD2 (6 bases). V dropped 5 bases and J dropped 5 bases, with 8 bases sitting between them. This CDR3 region has 12 residues. Germline V gives CDR1 SEHNR, CDR2 FQNEAQ (reference sequence). The CDR3 coding sequence is TGTGCCAGCAGCCCGGAGGGAGATACGCAGTATTTT. Its translation: CASSPEGDTQYF.

The chain has TRBV6-6 and TRBJ2-3; a weak D match, TRBD1 (6 bases). V was shortened by 7 bases and J by 4 bases, with 12 bases between the two germline ends. The CDR3 totals 13 residues. From germline, CDR1 is MNHNY and CDR2 SVGAGI (reference sequence). The CDR3 loop is CASTQGYADTQYF. For the CDR3, the DNA is TGTGCCAGCACCCAGGGGTACGCAGATACGCAGTATTTT.

V gene TRBV6-2 or TRBV6-3 combines with J gene TRBJ2-5, with D uncertain. The germline V gene has CDR1 MNHEY and CDR2 SVGEGT. The CDR3 sequence is 13 residues long. The V gene lost 5 bases and the J gene lost 2 bases, with 9 bases spanning the gap. This CDR3 is CASSLLGQETQYF. DNA of the CDR3: TGTGCCAGCAGTCTCCTAGGACAAGAGACCCAGTACTTC.

The V call is TRBV7-7, the J call TRBJ2-3, with D possibly being TRBD2 (6 bases). CDR1 and CDR2 (germline): SSHAT, FNYEAQ (reference sequence). The V gene lost 0 bases and the J gene lost 4 bases, with 11 bases spanning the gap. CDR3 size: 15 residues. CDR3: CASSLAAGMADTQYF. The CDR3 DNA follows: TGTGCCAGCAGCTTAGCTGCGGGGATGGCAGATACGCAGTATTTT.

The rearrangement joins TRBV28 to TRBJ2-3, with D maybe TRBD2 (5 bases). The V end lost 6 bases, the J end lost 4 bases, and 11 bases lay between the germline ends. Germline values: CDR1 MDHEN, CDR2 SYDVKM. The CDR3 runs 13 residues. CDR3 nucleotide sequence: TGTGCCAGCAGGTGGACTGCGGCAGATACGCAGTATTTT. It yields the protein CASRWTAADTQYF.

J is TRBJ1-2 and V is TRBV6-2 or TRBV6-3; tentative D call: TRBD1 (5 bases). The CDR3 is made up of 16 amino acids. CDR1 MNHEY and CDR2 SVGEGT come from the germline V gene. V lost 5 bases and J lost 4, with 20 bases in between. In DNA form, the CDR3 reads TGTGCCAGCAGTCCCCCCTGGGAGGGGCTCCTCTATGGCTACACCTTC. This codes for CASSPPWEGLLYGYTF.

The gene calls are TRBV5-1 and TRBJ1-5; D call uncertain. CDR1 is SGHRS, CDR2 YFSETQ, per germline. There are 18 residues in the CDR3. V was pared by 0 bases and J by 2 bases, with 18 bases between. DNA for the CDR3: TGCGCCAGCAGCTTGGGGTACACAGATTCGATAGGCAATCAGCCCCAGCATTTT. It is translated as CASSLGYTDSIGNQPQHF.

V and J are TRBV29-1 and TRBJ1-2, with D maybe TRBD1 (6 bases). The ends were cut back, 6 bases at V and 4 bases at J, with 12 bases in the middle. Germline CDR1 and CDR2: SQVTM and ANQGSEA. The CDR3 is 12 residues long. The CDR3 DNA reads TGCAGCGTGCCCCTAGGGGGCTATGGCTACACCTTC. It specifies CSVPLGGYGYTF.

This chain uses TRBV20-1 with TRBJ1-1; D may be TRBD1 (6 bases). Per germline, CDR1 DFQATT and CDR2 SNEGSKA (reference sequence). V was trimmed by 3 bases and J by 1 base, leaving 12 bases between them. This CDR3 spans 14 amino acids. The CDR3 sequence: CSASSGTRNTEAFF. The CDR3 DNA reads as TGCAGTGCTAGTTCCGGGACAAGGAACACTGAAGCTTTCTTT.